These 12 T cell receptor beta chains share one sample of origin, sequenced in a study of blood T cell repertoires in COVID-19. TCRdb's copy holds only in-frame clones and misses some; the assay was immunoSEQ multiplex PCR. The repertoire has roughly 670,000 clones, 90% of them found once; the top ten carry approximately 0.25%. The material sequenced was peripheral blood. The receptors were gathered from a woman aged 18-29 years with acute or convalescent COVID-19.

CDR3 amino acids: CASSVDNTGPSLYGYTF. The CDR3 region has the DNA TGTGCCAGCAGCGTAGATAATACAGGGCCAAGTCTCTATGGCTACACCTTC. This sequence joins TRBV9 and TRBJ1-2; perhaps TRBD1 as D (6 bases). Germline-derived CDR1 and CDR2 are SGDLS and YYNGEE. This CDR3 comprises 17 residues. V lost 0 bases and J 4 bases, leaving 19 bases between the germline ends.

The CDR3 region has the DNA TGTGCCAGCAGCCGCTACGACAGGGATGGCTACACCTTC. Its protein product is CASSRYDRDGYTF. This sequence joins TRBV7-2 and TRBJ1-2, with 7 positions matching TRBD1. CDR3 length equals 13 residues. Germline lookup yields CDR1 SGHTA and CDR2 FQGNSA. Trimming cost V 5 bases and J 6 bases; bases outside gene matches: 6. Based on the CDR3 plus reference TRBV7-2 and TRBJ1-2, the full variable domain is GAGVSQSPSNKVTEKGKDVELRCDPISGHTALYWYRQSLGQGLEFLIYFQGNSAPDKSGLPSDRFSAERTGGSVSTLTIQRTQQEDSAVYLCASSRYDRDGYTFGSGTRLTVV.

The chain recombines TRBV10-3 with TRBJ2-7, with 7 bases lining up with TRBD1. Looked up from germline, CDR1 is ENHRY and CDR2 is SYGVKD. This CDR3 region has 15 residues. V lost 7 bases, J lost 1 base, and 10 bases stayed unmatched. The CDR3 loop is CAINAGQGVSYEQYF. The CDR3 region has the DNA TGTGCCATCAACGCTGGGCAGGGGGTTTCCTACGAGCAGTACTTC.

V and J are TRBV7-9 and TRBJ2-7; maybe TRBD1 (6 bases). This CDR3 has 14 amino acids. Trimming left V 6 bases short and J 5 bases short, with 17 bases between. Germline values: CDR1 SEHNR, CDR2 FQNEAQ (reference sequence). The CDR3 is CASRVMGAGDEQYF. CDR3 bases: TGTGCCAGCAGAGTAATGGGGGCTGGGGACGAGCAGTACTTC.

The V and J genes are TRBV24-1 and TRBJ2-1, with D possibly matching TRBD1 (5 bases). The CDR3 sequence is 13 residues long. Germline CDR1 KGHDR, CDR2 SFDVKD. Trimming cost V 4 bases and J 7 bases, with 10 bases left between them. CDR3 sequence reads: CATSEQDRNEQFF. The CDR3 DNA follows: TGTGCCACCAGTGAGCAAGACAGAAATGAGCAGTTCTTC.

In DNA, the CDR3 is TGCGCCAGCAGCCAAGAAGGGACAGGGAATGAAAAACTGTTTTTT. Translating gives CASSQEGTGNEKLFF. This chain uses TRBV4-1 with TRBJ1-4, with TRBD1 matching 9 bases. CDR1 is MGHRA, CDR2 YSYEKL, per germline. V lost 0 bases, J lost 5 bases, and 1 base stayed unmatched. The CDR3 covers 15 residues.

CDR3 in amino acids: CASRMTGKESYEQYF. CDR3 coding DNA: TGTGCCAGCAGGATGACAGGGAAGGAGTCCTACGAGCAGTACTTC. The chain employs TRBV6-5 and TRBJ2-7, with 7 bases that match TRBD1. Looked up from germline, CDR1 is MNHEY and CDR2 is SVGAGI. The J segment lost 1 base and the V segment lost 6 bases, leaving 9 bases of the junction unmatched. This CDR3 contains 15 residues.

V gene TRBV2 combines with J gene TRBJ1-4, with no clear D. Germline V gene sequence: CDR1 SNHLY, CDR2 FYNNEI. Trimming removed 0 bases at V and 11 bases at J, with 10 bases between. This CDR3 region has 13 residues. CDR3 sequence: CASSEAEDLKLFF. The DNA for the CDR3 is TGTGCCAGCAGTGAAGCGGAGGACCTCAAACTGTTTTTT.

V gene TRBV9 combines with J gene TRBJ2-7; 9 nucleotides align to TRBD2. J lost 7 bases, V lost 4 bases, and 15 bases had no gene match. Germline CDR1 and CDR2: SGDLS and YYNGEE. The CDR3 is 16 residues long. CDR3 nucleotide sequence: TGTGCCAGCAGCTTAGGGAAAGCGGGGGGCGTTTGGGAGCAGTACTTC. It specifies CASSLGKAGGVWEQYF.

This sequence joins TRBV7-2 and TRBJ1-2, with TRBD1 matching over 9 bases. Germline V gene data show CDR1 as SGHTA and CDR2 as FQGNSA. The trim removed 4 bases at V and 8 bases at J, leaving 11 bases unmatched. This CDR3 has 15 residues. The CDR3 nucleotides are TGTGCCAGCAGCTCAAGGACAGGGACAGGGTTCGGCTACACCTTC. It is translated as CASSSRTGTGFGYTF.

The chain joins TRBV7-9 to TRBJ1-2; no clear D. This CDR3 has 14 amino acids. Germline V gives CDR1 SEHNR, CDR2 FQNEAQ (reference sequence). The ends were cut back, 2 bases at V and 0 bases at J, with 7 bases in the middle. The CDR3, as DNA: TGTGCCAGCAGCTTACTAGTTACTAACTATGGCTACACCTTC. It specifies CASSLLVTNYGYTF. Supplemented by reference TRBV7-9 and TRBJ1-2, the full variable domain reads DTGVSQNPRHKITKRGQNVTFRCDPISEHNRLYWYRQTLGQGPEFLTYFQNEAQLEKSRLLSDRFSAERPKGSFSTLEIQRTEQGDSAMYLCASSLLVTNYGYTFGSGTRLTVV.

The rearrangement uses TRBV11-2 and TRBJ2-7; D unresolved. V lost 5 bases and J 2 bases, leaving 13 bases between the germline ends. Germline lookup yields CDR1 SGHAT and CDR2 FQNNGV. The CDR3 is made up of 14 amino acids. CDR3 protein: CASSEAEKAYEQYF. DNA for the CDR3: TGTGCCAGCAGCGAAGCCGAGAAAGCCTACGAGCAGTACTTC.